This TCR beta chain emerged from a study of T cells in Graves' hyperthyroidism and ophthalmopathy. Study-wide results and limits: Blood shared most expanded thyroid clonotypes above 0.001.

Diagnosing involved the use of clinical symptoms, serum thyroxine and TRAb, thyroid ultrasound and orbital computed tomography. As concerns this clonotype: Antigen specificity is unknown.

RNA transcripts were the template for amplifying TCR beta CDR3 regions. In the first-round RT-PCR of the TCR CDR3, the HTBI primer set was used. MiXCR, run by TCRdb on the multiplex PCR reads, gives a single entry per CDR3 protein. The sample comprises a few hundred thousand distinct CDR3 sequences, approximately 22% of which are singletons, and less than 65% rests with the top ten. From germline, CDR1 is LGHDT and CDR2 YNNKEL (reference sequence). V shed 1 base and J 2 bases; nucleotides not matched to a gene: 6. CDR3 length equals 17 residues. This sequence originates from a woman aged 70-85 years with Graves' ophthalmopathy. This chain links TRBV3-1 with TRBJ2-3; 10 bases line up with TRBD1. Sequences were obtained from blood. DNA of the CDR3: TGTGCCAGCAGCCAAGGAACGGGACAGGGGACCACAGATACGCAGTATTTT. This encodes CASSQGTGQGTTDTQYF.